The 5 T cell receptor beta chains below all came from one sample that was sequenced in a study of T cell repertoires in cytomegalovirus infection. TCRdb reprocessed the reads via MiXCR and lists one record per CDR3 protein. The repertoire holds roughly 310,000 distinct CDR3 sequences, with just under 30% as singletons. Which antigens these TCRs recognize remains unknown. This sample comprised cultured PBMCs, obtained from culture after CMV antigen stimulation. The receptors were sampled from a human donor in good health (CMV status not recorded). Some clones in this sample may be carry-over from other donors' samples.

CDR3 DNA: TGCAGCGTTGAAGATTGGGAGGGGGCTGATGGCTACACCTTC. This gives the protein CSVEDWEGADGYTF. The V and J genes are TRBV29-1 and TRBJ1-2; 7 bases are a match to TRBD1. Looked up from germline, CDR1 is SQVTM and CDR2 is ANQGSEA. Unmatched junction bases numbered 7, after V lost 0 bases and J lost 6 bases. This CDR3 is 14 amino acids long.

Only a few counts were recorded for this clonotype. The J gene is TRBJ2-2, the V gene TRBV11-2, with D perhaps matching TRBD1 or TRBD2 (5 bases each). The CDR3 spans 16 residues. Trimming stripped 5 bases from V and 0 bases from J, with 13 bases between. The V gene's germline CDR1 is SGHAT and CDR2 FQNNGV. Here the CDR3 DNA reads TGTGCCAGCAGCCCATACGGGACGGCGAACACCGGGGAGCTGTTTTTT. This sequence encodes CASSPYGTANTGELFF.

Ten or more counts support this clonotype. V gene TRBV7-2 combines with J gene TRBJ1-3, with no clear D. The CDR3 loop spans 16 amino acids. Trimming shortened V by 5 bases and J by 0 bases, and 14 bases separated the two germline ends. Germline V gene data show CDR1 as SGHTA and CDR2 as FQGNSA. The CDR3 loop reads CASSRPRFSSGNTIYF. The CDR3 bases are TGTGCCAGCAGCCGCCCCCGGTTTTCCTCTGGAAACACCATATATTTT. Looking up the rest from reference TRBV7-2 and TRBJ1-3 gives the full variable domain: GAGVSQSPSNKVTEKGKDVELRCDPISGHTALYWYRQSLGQGLEFLIYFQGNSAPDKSGLPSDRFSAERTGGSVSTLTIQRTQQEDSAVYLCASSRPRFSSGNTIYFGEGSWLTVV.

This clonotype came up a few times. V and J are TRBV7-9 and TRBJ2-7, with a tentative D call TRBD1 (6 bases). CDR1 is SEHNR, CDR2 FQNEAQ, per germline (reference sequence). CDR3 length: 14 amino acids. Between the trimmed V and J ends, which lost 1 base and 5 bases, there was a span of 12 bases. The CDR3: CASSLGGRRDEQYF. The CDR3 DNA is TGTGCCAGCAGCTTAGGGGGGCGCAGAGACGAGCAGTACTTC.

The DNA of the CDR3 is TGTGCCAGCAGCTTAGAATTAAACGGAGCTGAAGCTTTCTTT. This sequence encodes CASSLELNGAEAFF. This rearrangement joins TRBV11-2 to TRBJ1-1; unclear D gene. Germline V gives CDR1 SGHAT, CDR2 FQNNGV. The CDR3 spans 14 residues. Trimming shortened V by 0 bases and J by 6 bases, and 11 bases separated the two germline ends.